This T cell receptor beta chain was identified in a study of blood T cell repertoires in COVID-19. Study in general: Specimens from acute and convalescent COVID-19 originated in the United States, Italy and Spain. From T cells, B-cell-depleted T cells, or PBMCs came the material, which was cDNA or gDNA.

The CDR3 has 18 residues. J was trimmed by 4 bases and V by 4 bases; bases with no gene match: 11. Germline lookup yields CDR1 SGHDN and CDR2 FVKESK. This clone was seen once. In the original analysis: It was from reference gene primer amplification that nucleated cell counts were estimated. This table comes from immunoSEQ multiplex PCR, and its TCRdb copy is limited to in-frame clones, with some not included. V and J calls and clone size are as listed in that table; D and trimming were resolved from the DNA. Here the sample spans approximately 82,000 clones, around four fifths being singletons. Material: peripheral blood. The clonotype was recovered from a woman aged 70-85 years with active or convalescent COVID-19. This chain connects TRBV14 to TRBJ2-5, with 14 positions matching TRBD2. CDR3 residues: CASSRLAGGPSVRETQYF. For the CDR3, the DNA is TGTGCCAGCAGCCGACTAGCGGGGGGGCCGTCGGTAAGAGAGACCCAGTACTTC.